Each of the 20 T cell receptor beta chains below was sequenced from the same sample in a study of shared clonotypes between healthy human individuals. CD45RO negativity and positive selection for CCR7 defined naive CD8 cells, a population that excluded terminally differentiated effector memory CD45RA+ cells. TCRdb's copy holds only in-frame clones and misses some; the assay was immunoSEQ multiplex PCR. Of around 2,000,000 clones detected, about 95% appear once; the ten largest clones hold around 1%. The specimen sequenced was naive CD8+ T cells sorted from blood. The source is a man aged 18 to 30 in good health.

The rearrangement links TRBV11-2 to TRBJ1-4, with a tentative D call TRBD1 (6 bases). V lost 5 bases to trimming and J lost 3 bases, with 19 bases between them. Germline values: CDR1 SGHAT, CDR2 FQNNGV. The CDR3 is 17 amino acids. The DNA for the CDR3 is TGTGCCAGCAGCCCAATCGGAGGGGGAACGGCTAATGAAAAACTGTTTTTT. Residues: CASSPIGGGTANEKLFF. Full variable domain (remainder filled in from reference TRBV11-2 and TRBJ1-4): EAGVAQSPRYKIIEKRQSVAFWCNPISGHATLYWYQQILGQGPKLLIQFQNNGVVDDSQLPKDRFSAERLKGVDSTLKIQPAKLEDSAVYLCASSPIGGGTANEKLFFGSGTQLSVL.

The chain joins TRBV28 to TRBJ2-3; 11 nucleotides line up with TRBD2. CDR1 and CDR2 (germline): MDHEN, SYDVKM. J was trimmed by 3 bases and V by 5 bases; bases with no gene match: 7. This CDR3 spans 16 amino acids. CDR3 coding DNA: TGTGCCAGCAGTATCCGACTAGCGGGGTTGACAGATACGCAGTATTTT. Protein: CASSIRLAGLTDTQYF.

The rearrangement uses TRBV7-9 and TRBJ2-7, with D possibly being TRBD1 (6 bases). CDR1 is SEHNR, CDR2 FQNEAQ, per germline (reference sequence). This CDR3 has 13 amino acids. The V end was cut by 5 bases, the J end by 5 bases, with 13 bases between. CDR3 sequence (DNA): TGTGCCAGCAGCCTATCGGACAGCGACGAGCAGTACTTC. It specifies CASSLSDSDEQYF. The entire variable domain, with the rest obtained from reference TRBV7-9 and TRBJ2-7, is as follows: DTGVSQNPRHKITKRGQNVTFRCDPISEHNRLYWYRQTLGQGPEFLTYFQNEAQLEKSRLLSDRFSAERPKGSFSTLEIQRTEQGDSAMYLCASSLSDSDEQYFGPGTRLTVT.

This clone was detected a few times. The CDR3 loop reads CASSQLTGHQPQHF. The CDR3 DNA reads TGCGCCAGCAGCCAACTCACAGGCCATCAGCCCCAGCATTTT. The rearrangement uses TRBV4-1 and TRBJ1-5, with D possibly being TRBD1 (5 bases). V was cut by 2 bases and J by 5 bases, with 10 bases left in between. This CDR3 is built from 14 residues. The germline V gene encodes CDR1 MGHRA and CDR2 YSYEKL.

This chain uses TRBV5-1 with TRBJ1-3; 8 nucleotides match TRBD1. Germline loops: CDR1 SGHRS, CDR2 YFSETQ. The CDR3 runs to 14 residues. J was trimmed by 2 bases and V by 4 bases; bases with no gene match: 2. DNA of the CDR3: TGCGCCAGCAGCCCGACAGGGGCTGGAAACACCATATATTTT. Translation: CASSPTGAGNTIYF.

V gene TRBV5-8 combines with J gene TRBJ2-5; possibly TRBD2 for D (5 bases). The CDR3 is 15 residues long. Trimming removed 0 bases from V and 1 base from J, with 10 bases in between. Germline-derived CDR1 and CDR2 are SGHTS and YDEGEE. In DNA, the CDR3 is TGTGCCAGCAGCTTGGGGACTCAGGCCCAAGAGACCCAGTACTTC. This encodes CASSLGTQAQETQYF.

The V call is TRBV2, the J call TRBJ2-3; D remains unclear. Germline V CDR1 and CDR2: SNHLY, FYNNEI. Trimming left V 6 bases short and J 2 bases short, with 3 bases between. This CDR3 has 11 amino acids. As DNA, the CDR3 is TGTGCCAGCAGGATCACAGATACGCAGTATTTT. This encodes CASRITDTQYF. Supplemented by reference TRBV2 and TRBJ2-3, the full variable domain reads EPEVTQTPSHQVTQMGQEVILRCVPISNHLYFYWYRQILGQKVEFLVSFYNNEISEKSEIFDDQFSVERPDGSNFTLKIRSTKLEDSAMYFCASRITDTQYFGPGTRLTVL.

The J gene is TRBJ2-2, the V gene TRBV10-3; a possible D gene is TRBD1 (6 bases). Trimming removed 9 bases at V and 3 bases at J, with 8 bases between. The CDR3 totals 12 residues. Germline CDR1 is ENHRY and CDR2 is SYGVKD. The CDR3 coding sequence is TGTGCCATGACAGGCTACACCGGGGAGCTGTTTTTT. Translated: CAMTGYTGELFF.

The chain joins TRBV16 to TRBJ2-1, with 13 bases aligning to TRBD2. Germline lookup yields CDR1 KGHSY and CDR2 FQNENV. V trimming: 0 bases; J trimming: 7 bases; junction bases outside the gene matches: 0. The CDR3 runs 15 residues. CDR3 DNA sequence: TGTGCCAGCAGCCAATCGGGACTAGCGGGAAATGAGCAGTTCTTC. Amino acid sequence: CASSQSGLAGNEQFF.

This chain joins TRBV9 and TRBJ1-1, with D possibly TRBD1 on 5 matching bases. Germline CDR1 SGDLS, CDR2 YYNGEE. The CDR3 spans 15 residues. The ends were cut back, 4 bases at V and 1 base at J, with 14 bases in the middle. The CDR3 here is CASSPLAGGNTEAFF. The CDR3 region has the DNA TGTGCCAGCAGCCCCCTCGCGGGGGGGAACACTGAAGCTTTCTTT.

The chain recombines TRBV6-6 with TRBJ1-1; D remains unclear. Trimming cost V 7 bases and J 0 bases, with 12 bases left between them. CDR3 length: 14 amino acids. Germline-derived CDR1 and CDR2 are MNHNY and SVGAGI (reference sequence). CDR3 sequence: CASNPLALNTEAFF. The CDR3 DNA reads as TGTGCCAGCAATCCCCTTGCCCTGAACACTGAAGCTTTCTTT.

The gene calls are TRBV5-8 and TRBJ2-5; TRBD1 aligns across 9 bases. Germline V gene sequence: CDR1 SGHTS, CDR2 YDEGEE. Unmatched junction bases numbered 3, after V lost 2 bases and J lost 1 base. The CDR3 runs 15 residues. DNA for the CDR3: TGTGCCAGCAGCTTCGGGACAGGGTCCCAAGAGACCCAGTACTTC. This gives the protein CASSFGTGSQETQYF. Combining the CDR3 with reference TRBV5-8 and TRBJ2-5 gives the whole variable domain EAGVTQSPTHLIKTRGQQATLRCSPISGHTSVYWYQQALGLGLQFLLWYDEGEERNRGNFPPRFSGRQFPNYSSELNVNALELEDSALYLCASSFGTGSQETQYFGPGTRLLVL.

V and J are TRBV2 and TRBJ1-3; D is ambiguous. Trimming took 0 bases from V and 2 from J, leaving 5 bases between them. This CDR3 contains 14 residues. Germline V gene sequence: CDR1 SNHLY, CDR2 FYNNEI. The CDR3: CASSEARTGNTIYF. The CDR3 coding sequence is TGTGCCAGCAGTGAAGCGCGCACTGGAAACACCATATATTTT.

Remarks on this clone: This specimen includes other DNA sequences encoding the same CDR3. The gene calls are TRBV7-9 and TRBJ2-7; TRBD1 agrees at 11 bases. Losses at the gene ends were 5 bases for V and 3 bases for J; bases not matched to a gene: 3. Germline V gives CDR1 SEHNR, CDR2 FQNEAQ (reference sequence). The CDR3 length is 14 residues. The chain's CDR3 is CASSIGTGGYEQYF. The CDR3 DNA reads TGTGCCAGCAGCATAGGGACAGGGGGCTACGAGCAGTACTTC. Full variable domain (missing parts from reference TRBV7-9 and TRBJ2-7): DTGVSQNPRHKITKRGQNVTFRCDPISEHNRLYWYRQTLGQGPEFLTYFQNEAQLEKSRLLSDRFSAERPKGSFSTLEIQRTEQGDSAMYLCASSIGTGGYEQYFGPGTRLTVT.

The chain uses TRBV9 and TRBJ1-1, with 9 positions matching TRBD1. Germline V gene lookup returns CDR1 SGDLS and CDR2 YYNGEE. Unmatched junction bases numbered 4, after V lost 0 bases and J lost 4 bases. This CDR3 has 15 amino acids. The CDR3 nucleotides read TGTGCCAGCAGCGTAGTGGGACAGGGAGTCACTGAAGCTTTCTTT. Amino acid sequence: CASSVVGQGVTEAFF. Based on the CDR3 plus reference TRBV9 and TRBJ1-1, the full variable domain is DSGVTQTPKHLITATGQRVTLRCSPRSGDLSVYWYQQSLDQGLQFLIQYYNGEERAKGNILERFSAQQFPDLHSELNLSSLELGDSALYFCASSVVGQGVTEAFFGQGTRLTVV.

Only one count was recorded for this clone. The chain joins TRBV4-1 to TRBJ2-7, with D perhaps being TRBD1 or TRBD2 (5 bases each). This CDR3 is built from 16 residues. Germline V gives CDR1 MGHRA, CDR2 YSYEKL. V lost 3 bases and J lost 2, with 17 bases in between. The CDR3 nucleotides are TGCGCCAGCAGCCACCCATTTGGGGGATCGGCCTACGAGCAGTACTTC. Amino acids: CASSHPFGGSAYEQYF.

The chain uses TRBV6-5 and TRBJ2-3, with 8 bases lining up with TRBD2. V lost 2 bases and J lost 5; bases outside the gene matches: 6. CDR3 length equals 15 residues. The germline gives CDR1 MNHEY, CDR2 SVGAGI. CDR3 sequence (DNA): TGTGCCAGCAGTTACGACGGGAGGGGGGGAGATACGCAGTATTTT. As protein: CASSYDGRGGDTQYF.

This clone appeared a single time. The chain recombines TRBV4-1 with TRBJ1-1; no definite D call. Germline assignment: CDR1 MGHRA and CDR2 YSYEKL. The ends were cut back, 0 bases at V and 5 bases at J, with 13 bases in the middle. The CDR3 covers 15 residues. In DNA, the CDR3 is TGCGCCAGCAGCCAAGAACGGGCAGGAACGACTGAAGCTTTCTTT. This encodes CASSQERAGTTEAFF.

The J gene is TRBJ2-7, the V gene TRBV27, with TRBD1 as a possible D gene (6 bases). Per germline, CDR1 MNHEY and CDR2 SMNVEV (reference sequence). Trimming pared 5 bases from V and 1 base from J, leaving 18 bases between. The CDR3 sequence is 16 residues long. The CDR3 sequence: CASSTDRGRGSYEQYF. CDR3 DNA sequence: TGTGCCAGCAGTACCGACCGGGGCAGGGGTTCCTACGAGCAGTACTTC.

The count of this clone is one. The same CDR3 can be traced to other DNA sequences in this sample. This chain joins TRBV4-3 and TRBJ2-6, with D possibly TRBD2 on 6 matching bases. CDR1 LGHNA and CDR2 YSLEER come from the germline V gene. The V end was cut by 0 bases, the J end by 4 bases, with 10 bases between. The CDR3 is 16 amino acids. The CDR3 sequence: CASSQDRGSGANVLTF. The CDR3 bases are TGCGCCAGCAGCCAAGATCGGGGGTCCGGGGCCAACGTCCTGACTTTC.